The 27 T cell receptor beta chains below were found in one sample sequenced in a study of shared clonotypes between healthy human individuals. Profiling relied on immunoSEQ multiplex PCR, and the TCRdb table lists in-frame clones only, not all of them. This table has hundreds of thousands of clones, more than 95% appearing once. Only CD45RO-negative cells positively selected for CCR7 counted as naive CD8 cells, so terminally differentiated effector memory CD45RA+ cells were excluded. Sequenced sample: naive CD8+ T cells sorted from blood. These receptors were collected from a man aged 25-40 years in good health.

The CDR3 spells CASPGGGEQYF. Written as DNA, the CDR3 is TGTGCCAGCCCCGGCGGTGGCGAGCAGTACTTC. The genes are TRBV2 and TRBJ2-7, with D hard to call. The length of the CDR3 is 11 residues. Trimming left V 8 bases short and J 6 bases short, with 11 bases between. Germline V gives CDR1 SNHLY, CDR2 FYNNEI. Using reference TRBV2 and TRBJ2-7 for the parts outside the CDR3, the full variable domain is EPEVTQTPSHQVTQMGQEVILRCVPISNHLYFYWYRQILGQKVEFLVSFYNNEISEKSEIFDDQFSVERPDGSNFTLKIRSTKLEDSAMYFCASPGGGEQYFGPGTRLTVT.

This chain uses TRBV5-8 with TRBJ2-1; 9 positions match TRBD2. The junction had 8 bases not matched to a gene; V was cut back by 8 bases and J by 2 bases. The CDR3 is made up of 15 amino acids. The V gene's germline CDR1 is SGHTS and CDR2 YDEGEE. CDR3 coding DNA: TGTGCCAGGAGAAATAGCGGGGGCCCCTACAATGAGCAGTTCTTC. Translating it yields CARRNSGGPYNEQFF.

The chain links TRBV25-1 to TRBJ2-7, with 9 bases identical to TRBD1. CDR3 length: 18 residues. Germline assignment: CDR1 MGHDK and CDR2 SYGVNS. Losses at the gene ends were 2 bases for V and 3 bases for J; bases not matched to a gene: 14. This chain's CDR3 is CASSEDGTGGWLSYEQYF. The CDR3 coding sequence is TGTGCCAGCAGTGAAGATGGTACAGGGGGCTGGTTGAGCTACGAGCAGTACTTC.

The chain links TRBV9 to TRBJ2-6; D remains ambiguous. Per the germline V gene, CDR1 is SGDLS and CDR2 is YYNGEE. The V end was cut by 4 bases, the J end by 4 bases, with 12 bases between. The CDR3 extends over 15 amino acids. CDR3 region: CASSPQTLGANVLTF. The CDR3 DNA follows: TGTGCCAGCAGCCCCCAAACCTTAGGGGCCAACGTCCTGACTTTC.

The CDR3 reads CASSQLAGGEETQYF. CDR3 bases: TGTGCCAGCAGTCAGTTAGCGGGAGGGGAAGAGACCCAGTACTTC. The genes are TRBV27 and TRBJ2-5; 11 nucleotides line up with TRBD2. The CDR3 loop spans 15 amino acids. With 5 bases clipped from V and 3 bases from J, the junction kept 5 bases outside the gene matches. From germline, CDR1 is MNHEY and CDR2 SMNVEV (reference sequence).

The CDR3 here is CASSYDRRDGHYEQYF. CDR3 DNA: TGTGCCAGCAGTTACGACCGCCGGGACGGTCACTACGAGCAGTACTTC. J is TRBJ2-7 and V is TRBV5-4; D assignment may be TRBD1 or TRBD2 (5 bases each). Germline lookup yields CDR1 SGHNT and CDR2 YYREEE (reference sequence). The V end was cut by 5 bases, the J end by 3 bases, with 21 bases between. The CDR3 loop spans 16 amino acids. The entire variable domain, with the rest obtained from reference TRBV5-4 and TRBJ2-7, is as follows: ETGVTQSPTHLIKTRGQQVTLRCSSQSGHNTVSWYQQALGQGPQFIFQYYREEENGRGNFPPRFSGLQFPNYSSELNVNALELDDSALYLCASSYDRRDGHYEQYFGPGTRLTVT.

The rearrangement links TRBV2 to TRBJ2-3; either TRBD1 or TRBD2 may supply D (5 bases each). Per the germline V gene, CDR1 is SNHLY and CDR2 is FYNNEI. The V and J ends lost 11 bases and 3 bases respectively, with 15 bases between them. The CDR3 is made up of 13 amino acids. CDR3 amino acids: CALSRGRTDTQYF. DNA for the CDR3: TGTGCCCTTTCAAGGGGACGAACAGATACGCAGTATTTT.

The chain links TRBV5-1 to TRBJ2-2, with D unresolved. Trimming shortened V by 4 bases and J by 7 bases, and 20 bases separated the two germline ends. The CDR3 contains 16 residues. Germline V gene lookup returns CDR1 SGHRS and CDR2 YFSETQ. The CDR3 DNA follows: TGCGCCAGCAGCCCGAAGTCGACTGCGGCCTTCGGGGAGCTGTTTTTT. It encodes CASSPKSTAAFGELFF.

J is TRBJ2-7 and V is TRBV2, with 9 bases aligning to TRBD2. This CDR3 has 16 residues. The J segment lost 4 bases and the V segment lost 4 bases, leaving 11 bases of the junction unmatched. Germline V gives CDR1 SNHLY, CDR2 FYNNEI. The CDR3 here is CASSGEESGRSYEQYF. In DNA form, the CDR3 reads TGTGCCAGCAGTGGAGAGGAGAGCGGGAGGTCGTACGAGCAGTACTTC. The whole variable domain, filled in from reference TRBV2 and TRBJ2-7, reads EPEVTQTPSHQVTQMGQEVILRCVPISNHLYFYWYRQILGQKVEFLVSFYNNEISEKSEIFDDQFSVERPDGSNFTLKIRSTKLEDSAMYFCASSGEESGRSYEQYFGPGTRLTVT.

V usage is TRBV27 and J usage is TRBJ2-7; the match to TRBD2 covers 7 bases. Germline V gives CDR1 MNHEY, CDR2 SMNVEV (reference sequence). CDR3 length equals 14 residues. J gave up 0 bases and V 5 bases, and 4 bases lay outside the gene matches. In DNA form, the CDR3 reads TGTGCCAGCAGTATAGCGGGCCTCTCCTACGAGCAGTACTTC. It is translated as CASSIAGLSYEQYF.

The CDR3 region is CASSPGTSGLGNEQFF. CDR3 nucleotide sequence: TGTGCCAGCAGCCCAGGGACTAGCGGGTTGGGCAATGAGCAGTTCTTC. The V gene is TRBV5-4, the J gene TRBJ2-1; 12 bases align to TRBD2. The CDR3 spans 16 residues. Trimming at V came to 4 bases and at J to 6 bases, leaving 8 bases not matched to a gene. Germline CDR1 SGHNT, CDR2 YYREEE (reference sequence).

The V gene is TRBV7-2, the J gene TRBJ2-2, with 9 bases lining up with TRBD2. V gave up 2 bases and J gave up 6 bases; unmatched junction bases: 16. CDR1 and CDR2 from the germline V gene are SGHTA and FQGNSA. The CDR3 covers 19 residues. CDR3 bases: TGTGCCAGCAGCTTAATTAGGCCCGGACTAGCGACCCAACCCGGGGAGCTGTTTTTT. Protein sequence: CASSLIRPGLATQPGELFF. The full variable domain, completed using reference TRBV7-2 and TRBJ2-2, is GAGVSQSPSNKVTEKGKDVELRCDPISGHTALYWYRQSLGQGLEFLIYFQGNSAPDKSGLPSDRFSAERTGGSVSTLTIQRTQQEDSAVYLCASSLIRPGLATQPGELFFGEGSRLTVL.

V is TRBV11-2 and J is TRBJ2-1, with TRBD2 matching 12 bases. This CDR3 contains 18 residues. The ends lost 8 bases at V and 2 bases at J; junction bases unmatched: 13. Germline CDR1 SGHAT, CDR2 FQNNGV. DNA of the CDR3: TGTGCCAGCTTGTACGGGACTAGCGGGCAGGGAGCCTACAATGAGCAGTTCTTC. As protein: CASLYGTSGQGAYNEQFF.

This sequence joins TRBV28 and TRBJ2-1; possibly TRBD1 for D (5 bases). This CDR3 is 13 amino acids long. Looked up from germline, CDR1 is MDHEN and CDR2 is SYDVKM. V was trimmed by 1 base and J by 5 bases, leaving 6 bases between them. The chain's CDR3 is CASSLSGNNEQFF. CDR3 bases: TGTGCCAGCAGTTTATCAGGGAACAATGAGCAGTTCTTC.

The chain links TRBV2 to TRBJ2-7; TRBD1 agrees at 8 bases. The CDR3 contains 15 residues. V lost 5 bases to trimming and J lost 7 bases; unmatched junction nucleotides: 13. CDR1 and CDR2 from the germline V gene are SNHLY and FYNNEI. Here the CDR3 reads CASSRIRQGAREQYF. DNA for the CDR3: TGTGCCAGCAGTCGGATCCGTCAGGGGGCAAGGGAGCAGTACTTC.

This chain connects TRBV9 to TRBJ2-3; 9 bases line up with TRBD2. Germline V gene data show CDR1 as SGDLS and CDR2 as YYNGEE. The CDR3 extends over 16 amino acids. With 3 bases clipped from V and 2 bases from J, the junction kept 7 bases outside the gene matches. CDR3 DNA: TGTGCCAGCAGCGGCCGACTAGCGGAGCACACAGATACGCAGTATTTT. Its translation is CASSGRLAEHTDTQYF.

The V call is TRBV4-3, the J call TRBJ2-3; weak D call: TRBD2 (5 bases). Germline V gene sequence: CDR1 LGHNA, CDR2 YSLEER. The CDR3 consists of 17 residues. Trimming shortened V by 0 bases and J by 0 bases, and 13 bases separated the two germline ends. In DNA, the CDR3 is TGCGCCAGCAGCCAAGAAATTGCGGGTTCTAGCACAGATACGCAGTATTTT. It yields the protein CASSQEIAGSSTDTQYF.

The V gene is TRBV29-1, the J gene TRBJ2-7; D unclear. The CDR3 length is 11 residues. The V and J ends lost 7 bases and 3 bases respectively, with 10 bases between them. Germline V gene sequence: CDR1 SQVTM, CDR2 ANQGSEA. This CDR3 is CSGITSYEQYF. CDR3 DNA sequence: TGCAGCGGGATTACAAGCTACGAGCAGTACTTC.

V usage is TRBV5-6 and J usage is TRBJ2-1; TRBD2 agrees at 14 bases. The J segment lost 6 bases and the V segment lost 3 bases, leaving 11 bases of the junction unmatched. The CDR3 contains 18 residues. The germline gives CDR1 SGHDT, CDR2 YYEEEE. This chain's CDR3 is CASSSTRLAGGPSNEQFF. In DNA form, the CDR3 reads TGTGCCAGCAGCTCGACGAGACTAGCGGGAGGGCCCAGCAATGAGCAGTTCTTC.

V usage is TRBV4-1 and J usage is TRBJ1-2, with D uncertain. Trimming shortened V by 1 base and J by 4 bases, and 10 bases separated the two germline ends. The germline V gene has CDR1 MGHRA and CDR2 YSYEKL. The CDR3 loop spans 14 amino acids. For the CDR3, the DNA is TGCGCCAGCAGCCAAGCGATGGACCCCTATGGCTACACCTTC. Translating gives CASSQAMDPYGYTF.

The genes are TRBV5-1 and TRBJ2-5; D perhaps matches TRBD1 (5 bases). Germline V gene sequence: CDR1 SGHRS, CDR2 YFSETQ. The V gene lost 1 base and the J gene lost 0 bases, with 19 bases spanning the gap. This CDR3 spans 18 amino acids. The CDR3 coding sequence is TGCGCCAGCAGCTTGAGTTGGAGTGAGACAGTGTACCAAGAGACCCAGTACTTC. Translating gives CASSLSWSETVYQETQYF.

The chain employs TRBV6-5 and TRBJ1-4, with D unclear. The germline V gene encodes CDR1 MNHEY and CDR2 SVGAGI. V was pared by 4 bases and J by 5 bases, with 8 bases between. CDR3 size: 13 residues. The CDR3 loop is CASSSPPNEKLFF. CDR3 DNA sequence: TGTGCCAGCAGTTCCCCACCAAATGAAAAACTGTTTTTT.

The chain links TRBV4-3 to TRBJ2-7, with D unclear. The CDR3 runs 13 residues. Per the germline V gene, CDR1 is LGHNA and CDR2 is YSLEER. Deletions cut 0 bases from V and 5 bases from J, with 8 bases between. The CDR3 reads CASSQDFGHEQYF. DNA of the CDR3: TGCGCCAGCAGCCAAGATTTTGGGCACGAGCAGTACTTC.

V and J are TRBV11-3 and TRBJ2-1; 9 nucleotides agree with TRBD2. This CDR3 is built from 17 residues. Trimming removed 3 bases from V and 4 bases from J; junction bases left unmatched: 10. CDR1 and CDR2 from the germline V gene are SGHNT and YENEEA. The CDR3 coding sequence is TGTGCCAGCAGCTTGCGGGGGGGGCTAGGTGAATACAATGAGCAGTTCTTC. Protein product: CASSLRGGLGEYNEQFF.

Concerning this clone itself: Other DNA sequences in the sample encode the same CDR3. The chain employs TRBV6-1 and TRBJ2-7, with D unresolved. V lost 6 bases to trimming and J lost 3 bases, with 3 bases between them. The CDR3 has 10 amino acids. From germline, CDR1 is MNHNS and CDR2 SASEGT. CDR3 residues: CASRDYEQYF. The CDR3 DNA follows: TGTGCCAGCAGAGACTACGAGCAGTACTTC.

The rearrangement joins TRBV21-1 to TRBJ2-2; whether TRBD2, the table's D call, matches the DNA was not checked. TRBV21-1 is tagged as a pseudogene. The CDR3 contains 19 residues. The CDR3 protein is CASSKVWLACWENTGELFF. The CDR3 DNA follows: TGTGCCAGCAGCAAAGTGTGGCTAGCTTGCTGGGAGAACACCGGGGAGCTGTTTTTT.

V gene TRBV28 combines with J gene TRBJ2-7, with D perhaps being TRBD1 or TRBD2 (5 bases each). Germline V gene sequence: CDR1 MDHEN, CDR2 SYDVKM. Trimming removed 5 bases from V and 6 bases from J, with 20 bases in between. The CDR3 contains 15 residues. The CDR3, as DNA: TGTGCCAGCAGTAGCCCCAAGAGGATAGGGACCGAGCAGTACTTC. Protein sequence: CASSSPKRIGTEQYF.